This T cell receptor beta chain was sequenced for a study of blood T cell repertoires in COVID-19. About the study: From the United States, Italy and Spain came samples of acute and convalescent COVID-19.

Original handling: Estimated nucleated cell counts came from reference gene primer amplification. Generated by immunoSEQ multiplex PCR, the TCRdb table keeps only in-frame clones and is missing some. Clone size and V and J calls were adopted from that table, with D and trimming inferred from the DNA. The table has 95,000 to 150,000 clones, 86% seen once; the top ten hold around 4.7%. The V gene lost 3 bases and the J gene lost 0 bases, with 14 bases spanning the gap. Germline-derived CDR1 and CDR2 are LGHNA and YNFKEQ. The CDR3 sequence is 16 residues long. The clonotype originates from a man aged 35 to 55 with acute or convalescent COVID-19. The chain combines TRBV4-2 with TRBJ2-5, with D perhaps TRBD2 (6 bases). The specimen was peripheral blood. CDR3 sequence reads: CASSHGSGEYQETQYF. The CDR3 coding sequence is TGTGCCAGCAGCCACGGTAGCGGAGAGTACCAAGAGACCCAGTACTTC.